This T cell receptor beta chain originates from a study of T cell responses to AZD1222 COVID-19 vaccine. Sequencing was performed with immunoSEQ multiplex PCR; in TCRdb, only in-frame clones are kept and a portion is missing. The table has over 75,000 clones, around nine tenths seen once. The germline V and J ends were trimmed by 6 bases and 5 bases, with 13 bases remaining between them. CDR3 length equals 13 residues. Germline values: CDR1 MNHEY, CDR2 SVGAGI. Sequencing was performed on peripheral blood, taken 28 days after the second AZD1222 dose. This sequence was found in an adult who received the AZD1222 COVID-19 vaccine. V and J are TRBV6-5 and TRBJ1-2, with D possibly TRBD1 on 5 matching bases. The CDR3 region has the DNA TGTGCCAGCAGCTGGGGGGGTGGGTATGGCTACACCTTC. Protein sequence: CASSWGGGYGYTF.